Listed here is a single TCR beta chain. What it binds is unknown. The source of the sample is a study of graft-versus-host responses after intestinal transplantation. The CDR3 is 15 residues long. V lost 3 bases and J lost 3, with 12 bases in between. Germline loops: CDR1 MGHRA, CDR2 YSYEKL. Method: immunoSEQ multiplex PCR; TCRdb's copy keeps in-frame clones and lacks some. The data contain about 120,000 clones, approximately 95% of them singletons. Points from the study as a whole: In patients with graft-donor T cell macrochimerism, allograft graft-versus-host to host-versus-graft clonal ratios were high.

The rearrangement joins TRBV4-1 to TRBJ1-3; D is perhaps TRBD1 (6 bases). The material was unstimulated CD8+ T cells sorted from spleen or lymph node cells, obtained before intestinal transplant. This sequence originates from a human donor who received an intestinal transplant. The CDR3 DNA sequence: TGCGCCAGCAGCCAGGCGGGGGCTGTTGGAAACACCATATATTTT. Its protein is CASSQAGAVGNTIYF.